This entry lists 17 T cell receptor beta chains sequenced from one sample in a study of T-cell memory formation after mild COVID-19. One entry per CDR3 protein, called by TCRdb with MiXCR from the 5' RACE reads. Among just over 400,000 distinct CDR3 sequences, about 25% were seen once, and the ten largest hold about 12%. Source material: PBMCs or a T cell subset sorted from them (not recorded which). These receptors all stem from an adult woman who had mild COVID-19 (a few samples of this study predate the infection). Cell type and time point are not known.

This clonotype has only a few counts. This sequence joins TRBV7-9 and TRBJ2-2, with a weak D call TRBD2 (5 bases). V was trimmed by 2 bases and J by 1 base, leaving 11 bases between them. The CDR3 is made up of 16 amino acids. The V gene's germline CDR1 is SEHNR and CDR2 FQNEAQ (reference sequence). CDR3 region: CASSLTRILNTGELFF. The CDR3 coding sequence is TGTGCCAGCAGCTTAACTAGAATACTGAACACCGGGGAGCTGTTTTTT.

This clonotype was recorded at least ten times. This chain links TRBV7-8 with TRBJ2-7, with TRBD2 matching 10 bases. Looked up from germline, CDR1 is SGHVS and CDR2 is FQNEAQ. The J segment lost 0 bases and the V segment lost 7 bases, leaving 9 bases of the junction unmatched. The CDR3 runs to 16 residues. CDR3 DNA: TGTGCCAGCAACGGACTAGCGGCCGCTGCCTCCTACGAGCAGTACTTC. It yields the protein CASNGLAAAASYEQYF.

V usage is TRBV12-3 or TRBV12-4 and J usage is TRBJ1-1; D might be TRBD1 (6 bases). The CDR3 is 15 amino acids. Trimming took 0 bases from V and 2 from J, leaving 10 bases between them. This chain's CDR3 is CASSLAPQGNTEAFF. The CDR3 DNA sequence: TGTGCCAGCAGTTTAGCGCCACAGGGAAACACTGAAGCTTTCTTT.

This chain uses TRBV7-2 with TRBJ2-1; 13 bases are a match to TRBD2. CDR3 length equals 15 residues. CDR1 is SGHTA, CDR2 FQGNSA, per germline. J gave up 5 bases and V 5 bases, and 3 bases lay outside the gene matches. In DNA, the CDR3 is TGTGCCAGCAGCCGGGGACTAGCGGGGAACAATGAGCAGTTCTTC. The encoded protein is CASSRGLAGNNEQFF.

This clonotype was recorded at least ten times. CDR3 region: CASTLSGLDYNEQFF. For the CDR3, the DNA is TGTGCCAGCACCCTTAGCGGGCTAGACTACAATGAGCAGTTCTTC. The rearrangement uses TRBV12-3 or TRBV12-4 and TRBJ2-1; TRBD2 matches 7 bases. Trimming removed 7 bases from V and 3 bases from J; junction bases left unmatched: 9. The CDR3 covers 15 residues.

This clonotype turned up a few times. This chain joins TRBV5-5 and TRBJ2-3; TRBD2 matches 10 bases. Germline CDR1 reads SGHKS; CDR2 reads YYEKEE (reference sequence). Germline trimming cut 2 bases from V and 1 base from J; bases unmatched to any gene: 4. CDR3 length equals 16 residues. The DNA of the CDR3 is TGTGCCAGCAGCTTACCCCTAGCGGGGGGCACAGATACGCAGTATTTT. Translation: CASSLPLAGGTDTQYF.

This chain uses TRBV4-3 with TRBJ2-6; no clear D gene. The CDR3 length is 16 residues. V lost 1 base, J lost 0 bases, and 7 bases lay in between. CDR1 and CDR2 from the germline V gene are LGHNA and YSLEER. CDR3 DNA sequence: TGCGCCAGCAGCCAAGGAATGAACTCTGGGGCCAACGTCCTGACTTTC. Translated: CASSQGMNSGANVLTF.

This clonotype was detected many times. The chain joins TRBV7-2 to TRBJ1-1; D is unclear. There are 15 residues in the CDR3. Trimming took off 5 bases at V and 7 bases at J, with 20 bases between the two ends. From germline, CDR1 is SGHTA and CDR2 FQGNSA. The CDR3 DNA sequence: TGTGCCAGCAGCCACACGGCAGGTCTCGAGGGTGAAGCTTTCTTT. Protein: CASSHTAGLEGEAFF.

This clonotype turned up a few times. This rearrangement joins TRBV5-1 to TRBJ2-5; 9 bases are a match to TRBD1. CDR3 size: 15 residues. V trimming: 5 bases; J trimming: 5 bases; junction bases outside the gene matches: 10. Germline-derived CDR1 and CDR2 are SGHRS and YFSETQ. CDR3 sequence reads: CASRITGGLTETQYF. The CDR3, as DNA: TGCGCCAGCAGGATAACAGGGGGCCTAACGGAGACCCAGTACTTC.

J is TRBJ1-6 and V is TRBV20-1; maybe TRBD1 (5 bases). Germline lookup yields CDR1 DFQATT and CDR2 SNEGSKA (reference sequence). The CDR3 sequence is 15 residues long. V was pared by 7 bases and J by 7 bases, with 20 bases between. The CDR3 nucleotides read TGCAGTGTTTCAAAAGGAGGGCGGGGGAATTCACCCCTCCACTTT. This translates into CSVSKGGRGNSPLHF.

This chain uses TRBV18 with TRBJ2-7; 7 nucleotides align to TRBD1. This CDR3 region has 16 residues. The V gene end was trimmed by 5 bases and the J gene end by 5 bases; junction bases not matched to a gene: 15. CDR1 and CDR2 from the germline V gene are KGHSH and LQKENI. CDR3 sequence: CASSGSGTAIRHEQYF. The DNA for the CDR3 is TGTGCCAGCTCAGGTTCCGGGACAGCAATCAGGCACGAGCAGTACTTC.

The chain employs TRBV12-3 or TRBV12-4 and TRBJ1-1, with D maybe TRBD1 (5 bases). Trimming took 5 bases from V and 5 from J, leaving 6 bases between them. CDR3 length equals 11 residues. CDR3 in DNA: TGTGCCAGCAGTCACAGGACTGAAGCTTTCTTT. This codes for CASSHRTEAFF.

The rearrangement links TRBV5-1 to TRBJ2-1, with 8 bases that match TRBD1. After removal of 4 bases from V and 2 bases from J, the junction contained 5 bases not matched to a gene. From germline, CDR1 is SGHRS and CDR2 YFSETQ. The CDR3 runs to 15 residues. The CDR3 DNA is TGCGCCAGCAGCCACGGACAGGGTACCTACAATGAGCAGTTCTTC. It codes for CASSHGQGTYNEQFF.

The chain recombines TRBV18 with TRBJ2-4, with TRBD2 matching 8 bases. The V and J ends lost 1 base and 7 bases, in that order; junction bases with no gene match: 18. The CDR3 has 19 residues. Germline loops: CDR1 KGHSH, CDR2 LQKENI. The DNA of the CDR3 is TGTGCCAGCTCACCACTTACCGCTACAGCGGGGGCGTCTGGGAACATTCAGTACTTC. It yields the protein CASSPLTATAGASGNIQYF.

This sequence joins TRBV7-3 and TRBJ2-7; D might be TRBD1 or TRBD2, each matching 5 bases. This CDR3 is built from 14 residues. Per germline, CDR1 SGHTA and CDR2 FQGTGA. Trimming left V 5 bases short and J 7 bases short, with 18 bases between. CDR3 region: CASSPPGTAQEQYF. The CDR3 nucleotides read TGTGCCAGCAGCCCGCCCGGGACGGCTCAGGAGCAGTACTTC.

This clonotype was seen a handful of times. This chain's CDR3 is CATSDLQNTGELFF. The CDR3 DNA sequence: TGTGCCACCAGTGATTTGCAGAACACCGGGGAGCTGTTTTTT. V and J are TRBV24-1 and TRBJ2-2, with D unclear. V lost 0 bases, J lost 1 base, and 2 bases lay in between. From germline, CDR1 is KGHDR and CDR2 SFDVKD. The CDR3 extends over 14 amino acids.

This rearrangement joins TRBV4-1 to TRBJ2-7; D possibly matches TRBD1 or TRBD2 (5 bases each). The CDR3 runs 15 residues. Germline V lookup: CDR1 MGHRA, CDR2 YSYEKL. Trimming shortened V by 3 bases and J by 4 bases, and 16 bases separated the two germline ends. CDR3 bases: TGCGCCAGCAGCCAGATAACGGGACCCCGATACGAGCAGTACTTC. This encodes CASSQITGPRYEQYF.